This entry lists 8 T cell receptor beta chains sequenced from one sample in a study of glioma-infiltrating T cells. The iRepertoire nested amplicon-rescue multiplex PCR amplified TCR alpha and beta CDR3s from RNA. TCRdb analysed the multiplex PCR reads with MiXCR anew, one entry per CDR3 protein. This table has around 180,000 distinct CDR3 sequences, roughly two fifths appearing once. Sequencing input: glioma tissue, nonneoplastic brain tissue, or PBMCs (not recorded which). These receptors all stem from a human donor with low-grade glioma or glioblastoma, undergoing nonglioma brain surgery, or in good health (not recorded which).

Turning to this clonotype: A much larger clone is a single base away; this may be a read error. The missing conserved phenylalanine or tryptophan at the end of this CDR3 makes a read error likely. The chain joins TRBV6-2 or TRBV6-3 to TRBJ1-5; D remains ambiguous. Germline V CDR1 and CDR2: MNHEY, SVGEGT. This CDR3 spans 13 amino acids. For the CDR3, the DNA is TGCGCCAGCAAAGGCTCCATCAATCAGCCCCAGCATTTG. It is translated as CASKGSINQPQHL.

The chain employs TRBV9 and TRBJ2-1, with 7 bases lining up with TRBD2. V gave up 4 bases and J gave up 2 bases; unmatched junction bases: 6. From germline, CDR1 is SGDLS and CDR2 YYNGEE. The CDR3 has 15 amino acids. CDR3 nucleotide sequence: TGTGCCAGCAGCCCCAGCGGGGCTACCTACAATGAGCAGTTCTTC. Translated: CASSPSGATYNEQFF.

Many counts were recorded for this clonotype. V is TRBV28 and J is TRBJ1-2; D gene uncertain. The germline V gene has CDR1 MDHEN and CDR2 SYDVKM. The CDR3 totals 15 residues. Trimming took off 4 bases at V and 4 bases at J, with 16 bases between the two ends. As DNA, the CDR3 is TGTGCCAGCAGTTCATTTTTTCGGTCGGTCTATGGCTACACCTTC. Translated: CASSSFFRSVYGYTF.

As to this clonotype: A clone one base away is much larger, so this may be a read error. The chain employs TRBV2 and TRBJ2-5; unclear D gene. Looked up from germline, CDR1 is SNHLY and CDR2 is FYNNEI. V lost 1 base and J 4 bases, leaving 7 bases between the germline ends. The CDR3 loop spans 13 amino acids. This CDR3 reads CASSEEGPETQYF. In nucleotides, the CDR3 is TGTGCCAGCAGTGAAGAAGGCCCAGAGACCCAGTACTTC.

On this clonotype: The germline gene is not matched at one end of the junction; a read error may be the cause. V usage is TRBV30 and J usage is TRBJ2-1; 8 bases match TRBD2. There are 13 residues in the CDR3. The V gene's germline CDR1 is GTSNPN and CDR2 SVGIG (reference sequence). In DNA, the CDR3 is TGTGCCTGGAGTGTCGGGAGGGCCTATGAGCATTTCTTC. Translated, it gives CAWSVGRAYEHFF.

This clonotype is a singleton in its sample. A read error is possible here, since a much larger clone lies one base away. V usage is TRBV20-1 and J usage is TRBJ2-1; 8 positions match TRBD2. Trimming at V came to 0 bases and at J to 8 bases, leaving 21 bases not matched to a gene. In germline, CDR1 is DFQATT, CDR2 SNEGSKA (reference sequence). This CDR3 has 19 residues. As DNA, the CDR3 is TGCAGTGCTAGAGATTTGGGGACTGGCTTAGCGGGATTCGTCTATGAGCAGTTCTTC. As protein: CSARDLGTGLAGFVYEQFF.

To note about this clonotype: One end of the junction is discordant with germline, which a read error may explain. This rearrangement joins TRBV28 to TRBJ1-5; D gene uncertain. Germline CDR1 is MDHEN and CDR2 is SYDVKM. The CDR3 has 13 residues. CDR3 in amino acids: CVSSLGIPRAKHF. The CDR3 coding sequence is TGTGTCAGCAGTTTAGGGATTCCTAGGGCCAAGCATTTT.

The V call is TRBV19, the J call TRBJ1-5; maybe TRBD1 (6 bases). Trimming removed 2 bases at V and 5 bases at J, with 7 bases between. The CDR3 consists of 13 residues. CDR1 and CDR2 from the germline V gene are LNHDA and SQIVND (reference sequence). The CDR3 loop is CASSINRDQPQHF. DNA for the CDR3: TGTGCCAGTAGTATAAACAGGGATCAGCCCCAGCATTTT.